This T cell receptor (beta chain) stems from a study of blood T cell repertoires in COVID-19. The wider study: Samples came from the United States, Italy and Spain, spanning acute and convalescent COVID-19. Sample material is recorded as cDNA or gDNA derived from T cells, B-cell-depleted T cells, or PBMCs.

In the original workflow: Estimation of nucleated cell counts was performed using reference gene primer amplification. Repertoires were generated with immunoSEQ multiplex PCR, while TCRdb's copy carries only in-frame clones and drops some. V and J calls and clone size follow that table, whereas D and trimming were derived from the DNA. This table has 140,000 or so clones, 75% to 90% appearing once. Germline CDR1 SNHLY, CDR2 FYNNEI. The CDR3 covers 15 residues. Trimming cost V 6 bases and J 4 bases; bases outside gene matches: 5. This chain connects TRBV2 to TRBJ2-2, with TRBD1 matching 10 bases. The specimen sequenced was peripheral blood. This receptor was obtained from a woman of 80 years or more with acute or convalescent COVID-19. CDR3 coding DNA: TGTGCCAGCAGCTTACGACAGGGGGCCACCGGGGAGCTGTTTTTT. It translates to CASSLRQGATGELFF.